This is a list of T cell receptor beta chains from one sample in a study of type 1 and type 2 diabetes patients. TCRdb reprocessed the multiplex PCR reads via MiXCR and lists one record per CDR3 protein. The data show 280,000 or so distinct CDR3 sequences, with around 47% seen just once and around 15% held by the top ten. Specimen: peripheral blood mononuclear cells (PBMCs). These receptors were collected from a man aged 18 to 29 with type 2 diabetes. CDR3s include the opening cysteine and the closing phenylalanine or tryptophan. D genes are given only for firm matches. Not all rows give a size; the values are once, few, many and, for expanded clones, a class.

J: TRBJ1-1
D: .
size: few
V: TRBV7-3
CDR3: CASSSGTVPTEAFF
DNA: TGTGCCAGCAGCTCGGGGACGGTTCCCACTGAAGCTTTCTTT

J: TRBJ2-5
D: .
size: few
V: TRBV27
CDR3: CASQGSDETQYF
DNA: TGTGCCAGTCAGGGGTCCGACGAGACCCAGTACTTC

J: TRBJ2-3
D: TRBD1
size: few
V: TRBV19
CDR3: CATRQGTFTDTQYF
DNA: TGTGCCACCAGACAGGGTACCTTCACAGATACGCAGTATTTT

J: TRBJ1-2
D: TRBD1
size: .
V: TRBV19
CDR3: CASRTGGSNGYTF
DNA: TGTGCCAGTAGAACAGGGGGGTCAAATGGCTACACCTTC

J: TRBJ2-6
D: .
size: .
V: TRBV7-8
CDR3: CASSSAARTGANVLTF
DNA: TGTGCCAGCAGCTCCGCGGCGCGGACTGGGGCCAACGTCCTGACTTTC

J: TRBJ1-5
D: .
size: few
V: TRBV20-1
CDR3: CSASRRDYSNQPQHF
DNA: TGCAGTGCTTCCCGAAGGGATTATAGCAATCAGCCCCAGCATTTT

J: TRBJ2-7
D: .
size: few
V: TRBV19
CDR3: CASSPTGTRLSYEQYF
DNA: TGTGCCAGTAGCCCTACAGGGACACGACTCTCCTACGAGCAGTACTTC

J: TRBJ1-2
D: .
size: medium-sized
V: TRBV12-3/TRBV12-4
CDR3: CASTPRGIFRSGYTF
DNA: TGTGCCAGCACTCCCAGGGGAATATTTAGGTCTGGCTACACCTTC

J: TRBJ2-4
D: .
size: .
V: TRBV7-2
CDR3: CASSGLTQKSTVKNIQYF
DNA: TGTGCCAGCAGCGGGTTAACCCAGAAGTCGACTGTCAAAAACATTCAGTACTTC

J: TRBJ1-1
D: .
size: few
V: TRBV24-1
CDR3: CATSDGKRGVITEAFF
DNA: TGTGCCACCAGTGATGGAAAGAGGGGTGTGATCACTGAAGCTTTCTTT

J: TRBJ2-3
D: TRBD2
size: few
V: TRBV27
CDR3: CASSSTSGYTDTQYF
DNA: TGTGCCAGCAGTTCAACTAGCGGTTACACAGATACGCAGTATTTT

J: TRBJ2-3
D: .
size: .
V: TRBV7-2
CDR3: CASSLVRDTQYF
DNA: TGTGCCAGCAGCTTGGTGAGGGATACGCAGTATTTT

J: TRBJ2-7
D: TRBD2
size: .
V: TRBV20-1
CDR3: CSARPRTSGYYEQYF
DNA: TGCAGTGCTAGACCCCGGACTAGCGGGTATTACGAGCAGTACTTC

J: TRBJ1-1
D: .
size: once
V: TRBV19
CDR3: CASSILARRFATEAFF
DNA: TGTGCCAGTAGTATTCTGGCACGGAGGTTCGCCACTGAAGCTTTCTTT

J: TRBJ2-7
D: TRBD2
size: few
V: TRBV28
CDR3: CASSPFVGGPFEQYF
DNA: TGTGCCAGCAGCCCCTTTGTGGGAGGGCCATTCGAGCAGTACTTC

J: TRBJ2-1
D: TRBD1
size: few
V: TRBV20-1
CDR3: CSLVQGEKQFF
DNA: TGCAGTTTAGTTCAGGGGGAGAAGCAGTTCTTC

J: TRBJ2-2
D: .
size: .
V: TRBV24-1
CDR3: CATSGPSTGELFF
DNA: TGTGCCACCAGTGGGCCGAGCACCGGGGAGCTGTTTTTT

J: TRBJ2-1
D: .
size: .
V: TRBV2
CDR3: CASGLYNEQFF
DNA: TGTGCCAGCGGCCTATACAATGAGCAGTTCTTC

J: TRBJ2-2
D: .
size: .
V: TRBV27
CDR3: CASGYQGTGELFF
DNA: TGTGCCAGCGGGTACCAGGGGACCGGGGAGCTGTTTTTT

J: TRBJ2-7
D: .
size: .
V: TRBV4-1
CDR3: CASSQKWPQQTIVDEQYF
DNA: TGCGCCAGCAGCCAAAAATGGCCCCAACAGACGATTGTCGACGAGCAGTACTTC

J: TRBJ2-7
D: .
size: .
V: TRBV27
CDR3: CATRAAAMYEQYF
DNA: TGTGCCACCCGGGCGGCAGCGATGTACGAGCAGTACTTC

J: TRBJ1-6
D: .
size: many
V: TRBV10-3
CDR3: CAITRALDSPLHF
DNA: TGTGCCATCACCCGAGCCCTGGATTCACCCCTCCACTTT

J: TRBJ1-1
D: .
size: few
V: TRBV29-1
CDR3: CSVEVSEGTEAFF
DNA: TGCAGCGTTGAGGTCAGCGAAGGCACTGAAGCTTTCTTT

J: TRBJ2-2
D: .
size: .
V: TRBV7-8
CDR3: CASSQMVDGKLFF
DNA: TGTGCCAGCAGTCAGATGGTGGACGGGAAGCTGTTTTTT

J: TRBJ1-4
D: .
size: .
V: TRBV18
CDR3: CASSPSLNEKLFF
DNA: TGTGCCAGCTCACCTTCGCTTAATGAAAAACTGTTTTTT

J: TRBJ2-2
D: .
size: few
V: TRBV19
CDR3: CASSLPYSTGELFF
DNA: TGTGCCAGTAGCCTCCCGTACTCCACCGGGGAGCTGTTTTTT

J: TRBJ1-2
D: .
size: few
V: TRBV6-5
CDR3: CASSYRWGYGYTF
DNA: TGTGCCAGCAGTTACAGATGGGGCTATGGCTACACCTTC

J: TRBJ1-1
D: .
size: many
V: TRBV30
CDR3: CAWSVQGNTEAFF
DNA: TGTGCCTGGAGTGTCCAGGGGAACACTGAAGCTTTCTTT

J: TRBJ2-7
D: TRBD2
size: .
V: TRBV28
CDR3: CASRSSGTRPYEQYF
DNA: TGTGCCAGCAGATCTTCCGGGACTAGACCCTACGAGCAGTACTTC

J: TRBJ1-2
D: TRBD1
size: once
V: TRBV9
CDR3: CASSADRQGANNYGYTF
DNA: TGTGCCAGCAGCGCAGATCGACAGGGGGCGAACAACTATGGCTACACCTTC

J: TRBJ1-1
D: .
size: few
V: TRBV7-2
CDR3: CASSPSQGANTEAFF
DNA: TGTGCCAGCAGCCCATCACAGGGTGCAAACACTGAAGCTTTCTTT

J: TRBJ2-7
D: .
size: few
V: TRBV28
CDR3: CASSLFRGTYEQYF
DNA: TGTGCCAGCAGTTTATTTCGAGGGACCTACGAGCAGTACTTC

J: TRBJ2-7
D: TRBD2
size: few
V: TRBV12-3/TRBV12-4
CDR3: CASSLEAGDEQYF
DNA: TGTGCCAGCAGTTTAGAAGCGGGAGACGAGCAGTACTTC

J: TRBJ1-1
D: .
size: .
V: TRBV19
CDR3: CASSINPAANTEAFF
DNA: TGTGCCAGTAGTATTAATCCCGCAGCAAACACTGAAGCTTTCTTT

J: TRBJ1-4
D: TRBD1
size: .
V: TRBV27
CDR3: CASSSTGDLEKLFF
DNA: TGTGCCAGCAGTTCGACAGGGGACCTTGAAAAACTGTTTTTT

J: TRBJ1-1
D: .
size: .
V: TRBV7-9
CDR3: CASSLPDMEAFF
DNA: TGTGCCAGCAGCCTACCGGACATGGAAGCTTTCTTT

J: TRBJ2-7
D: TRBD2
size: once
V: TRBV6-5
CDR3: CASSYIGSRGTLVGDEQYF
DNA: TGTGCCAGCAGTTATATCGGTTCGCGGGGGACCCTCGTAGGAGACGAGCAGTACTTC

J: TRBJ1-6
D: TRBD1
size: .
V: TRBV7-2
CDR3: CASSSFKQGTNSPLHF
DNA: TGTGCCAGCAGCTCTTTCAAACAGGGGACTAATTCACCCCTCCACTTT

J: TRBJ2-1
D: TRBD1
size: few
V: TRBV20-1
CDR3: CSARQGAMNEQFF
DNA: TGCAGTGCTAGGCAGGGGGCAATGAATGAGCAGTTCTTC

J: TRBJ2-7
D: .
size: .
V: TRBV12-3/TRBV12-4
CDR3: CASSLNDWKGLGEQYF
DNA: TGTGCCAGCAGTTTAAATGATTGGAAGGGTCTGGGGGAGCAGTACTTC

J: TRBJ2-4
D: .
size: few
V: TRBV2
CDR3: CASSSLNIQYF
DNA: TGTGCCAGCAGTTCTCTAAACATTCAGTACTTC

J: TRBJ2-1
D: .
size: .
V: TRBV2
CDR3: CASSTFSNEQFF
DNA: TGTGCCAGTAGTACCTTCAGCAATGAGCAGTTCTTC

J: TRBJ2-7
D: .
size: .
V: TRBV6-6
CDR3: CASSYRTPTEVPFEQYF
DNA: TGTGCCAGCAGTTACAGGACCCCGACAGAAGTTCCCTTCGAGCAGTACTTC

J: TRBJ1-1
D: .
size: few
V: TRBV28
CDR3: CASSLRGEAFF
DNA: TGTGCCAGCAGTTTGCGTGGGGAAGCTTTCTTT

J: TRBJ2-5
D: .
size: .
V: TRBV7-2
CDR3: CASSTRGEVETQYF
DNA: TGTGCCAGCAGCACCCGAGGGGAGGTGGAGACCCAGTACTTC